This TCR beta chain was obtained from a study of blood T cells in healthy people across ages. Study overall: About one barcoded beta molecule per two T cells was captured by template switching.

Sample-barcoded 5' priming and a J-beta primer mix drove a second PCR of about 6 to 12 cycles. Each cDNA molecule was tagged by a template-switch adaptor with 12 random nucleotides. Via MiXCR, TCRdb re-called the 5' RACE reads, giving one row per CDR3 protein. The sample contains some 1.4 million distinct CDR3 sequences, 42% of which appear only once. The CDR3 extends over 14 amino acids. Germline lookup yields CDR1 LGHDT and CDR2 YNNKEL (reference sequence). Trimming removed 1 base from V and 8 bases from J, with 12 bases in between. The authors isolated at least 6 million PBMCs per sample. The origin of this receptor is a woman between 18 and 30 years old in good health. Sequencing was carried out using blood. The chain carries TRBV3-1 and TRBJ2-1; D unresolved. The CDR3 spells CASSQGLRVYEQFF. As DNA, the CDR3 is TGTGCCAGCAGCCAAGGCCTTCGAGTGTATGAGCAGTTCTTC.